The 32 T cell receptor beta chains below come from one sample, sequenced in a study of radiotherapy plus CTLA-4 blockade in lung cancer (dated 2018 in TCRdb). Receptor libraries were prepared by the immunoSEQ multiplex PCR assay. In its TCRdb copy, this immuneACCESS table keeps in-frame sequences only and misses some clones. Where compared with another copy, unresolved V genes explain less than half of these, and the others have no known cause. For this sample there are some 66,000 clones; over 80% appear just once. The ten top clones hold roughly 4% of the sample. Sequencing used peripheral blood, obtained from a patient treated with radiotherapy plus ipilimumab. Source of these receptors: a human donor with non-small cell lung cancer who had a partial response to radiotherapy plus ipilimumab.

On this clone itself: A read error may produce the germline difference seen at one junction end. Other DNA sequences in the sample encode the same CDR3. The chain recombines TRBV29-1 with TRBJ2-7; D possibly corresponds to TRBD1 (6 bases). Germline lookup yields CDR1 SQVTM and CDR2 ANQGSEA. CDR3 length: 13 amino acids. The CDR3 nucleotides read TGCAGCGTTCTAAGAGGGGGTTCCTACGAGCAATACTTC. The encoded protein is CSVLRGGSYEQYF.

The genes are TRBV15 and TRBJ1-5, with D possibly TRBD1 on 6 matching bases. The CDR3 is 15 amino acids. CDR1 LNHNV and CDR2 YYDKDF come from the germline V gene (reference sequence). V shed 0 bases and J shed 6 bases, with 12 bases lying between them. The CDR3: CATSRDPGGSQPQHF. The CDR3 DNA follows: TGTGCCACCAGCAGAGATCCTGGGGGCAGTCAGCCCCAGCATTTT.

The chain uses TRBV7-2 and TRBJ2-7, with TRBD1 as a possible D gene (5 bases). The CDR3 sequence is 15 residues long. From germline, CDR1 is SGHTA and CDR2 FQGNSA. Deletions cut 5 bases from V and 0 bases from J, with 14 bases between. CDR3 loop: CASSRDSTNSYEQYF. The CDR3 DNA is TGTGCCAGCAGCCGTGACAGCACAAACTCCTACGAGCAGTACTTC. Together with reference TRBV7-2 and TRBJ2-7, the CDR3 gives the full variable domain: GAGVSQSPSNKVTEKGKDVELRCDPISGHTALYWYRQSLGQGLEFLIYFQGNSAPDKSGLPSDRFSAERTGGSVSTLTIQRTQQEDSAVYLCASSRDSTNSYEQYFGPGTRLTVT.

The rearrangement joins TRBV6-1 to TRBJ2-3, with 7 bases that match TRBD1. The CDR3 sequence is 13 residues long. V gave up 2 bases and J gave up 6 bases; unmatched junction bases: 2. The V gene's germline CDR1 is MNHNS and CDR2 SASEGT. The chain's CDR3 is CASSETGVDTQYF. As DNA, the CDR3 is TGTGCCAGCAGTGAAACAGGGGTGGATACGCAGTATTTT.

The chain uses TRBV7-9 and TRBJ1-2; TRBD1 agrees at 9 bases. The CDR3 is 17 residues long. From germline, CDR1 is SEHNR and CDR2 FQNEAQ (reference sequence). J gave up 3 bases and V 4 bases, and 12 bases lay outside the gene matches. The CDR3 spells CASSSPPGTGLYYGYTF. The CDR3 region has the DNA TGTGCCAGCAGCTCGCCCCCCGGGACAGGGCTGTACTATGGCTACACCTTC.

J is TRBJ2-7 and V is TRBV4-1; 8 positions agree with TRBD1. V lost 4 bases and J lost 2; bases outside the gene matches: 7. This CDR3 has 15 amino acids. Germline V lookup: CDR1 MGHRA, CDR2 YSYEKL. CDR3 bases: TGCGCCAGCAGCCCGTCGACAGGGGAAACCTACGAGCAGTACTTC. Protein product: CASSPSTGETYEQYF.

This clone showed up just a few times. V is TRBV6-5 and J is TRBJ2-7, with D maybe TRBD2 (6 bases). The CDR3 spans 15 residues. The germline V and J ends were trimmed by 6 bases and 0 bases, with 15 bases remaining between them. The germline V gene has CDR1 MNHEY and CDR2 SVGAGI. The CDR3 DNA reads TGTGCCAGCAGAAAGGGACTGGCGAGCTCCTACGAGCAGTACTTC. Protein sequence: CASRKGLASSYEQYF.

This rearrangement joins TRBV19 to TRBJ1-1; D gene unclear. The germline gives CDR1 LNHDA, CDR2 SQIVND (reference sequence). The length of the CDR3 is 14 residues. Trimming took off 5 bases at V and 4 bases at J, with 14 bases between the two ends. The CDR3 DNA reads TGTGCCAGTAGTTACGAGAGGGAGAGCACTGAAGCTTTCTTT. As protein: CASSYERESTEAFF.

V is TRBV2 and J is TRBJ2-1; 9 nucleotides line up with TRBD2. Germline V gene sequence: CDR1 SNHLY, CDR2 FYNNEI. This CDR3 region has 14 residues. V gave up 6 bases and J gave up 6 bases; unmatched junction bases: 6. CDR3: CASSESSGANEQFF. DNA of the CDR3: TGTGCCAGCAGCGAATCTAGCGGGGCCAATGAGCAGTTCTTC.

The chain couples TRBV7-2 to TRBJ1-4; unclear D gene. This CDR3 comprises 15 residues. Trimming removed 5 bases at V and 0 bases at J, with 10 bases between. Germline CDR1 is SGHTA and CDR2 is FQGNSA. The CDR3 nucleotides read TGTGCCAGCAGCCCCCGTCCCGCAACTAATGAAAAACTGTTTTTT. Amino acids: CASSPRPATNEKLFF.

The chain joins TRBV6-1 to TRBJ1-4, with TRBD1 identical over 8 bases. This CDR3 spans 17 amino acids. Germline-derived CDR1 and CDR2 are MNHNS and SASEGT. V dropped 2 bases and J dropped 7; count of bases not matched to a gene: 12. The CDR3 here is CASSELGQAFGGEKLFF. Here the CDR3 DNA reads TGTGCCAGCAGTGAACTGGGACAGGCCTTTGGGGGTGAAAAACTGTTTTTT.

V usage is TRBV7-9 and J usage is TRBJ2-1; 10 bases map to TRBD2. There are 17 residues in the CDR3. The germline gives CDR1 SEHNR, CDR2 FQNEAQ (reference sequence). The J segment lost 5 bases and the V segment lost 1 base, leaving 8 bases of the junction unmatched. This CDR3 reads CASSLGQASGSHNEQFF. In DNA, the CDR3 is TGTGCCAGCAGCTTAGGACAGGCTAGCGGGAGCCACAATGAGCAGTTCTTC.

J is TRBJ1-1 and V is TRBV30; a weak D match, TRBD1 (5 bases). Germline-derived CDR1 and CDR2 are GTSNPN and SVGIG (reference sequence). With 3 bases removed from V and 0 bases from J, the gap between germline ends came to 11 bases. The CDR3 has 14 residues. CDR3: CAWSRQRLNTEAFF. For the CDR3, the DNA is TGTGCCTGGAGCCGACAGAGGTTGAACACTGAAGCTTTCTTT.

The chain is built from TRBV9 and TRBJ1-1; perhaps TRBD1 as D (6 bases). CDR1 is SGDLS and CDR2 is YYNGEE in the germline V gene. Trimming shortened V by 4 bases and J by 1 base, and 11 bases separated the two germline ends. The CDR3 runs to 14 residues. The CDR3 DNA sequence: TGTGCCAGCAGCCGAGGGGGAAAGAACACTGAAGCTTTCTTT. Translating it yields CASSRGGKNTEAFF.

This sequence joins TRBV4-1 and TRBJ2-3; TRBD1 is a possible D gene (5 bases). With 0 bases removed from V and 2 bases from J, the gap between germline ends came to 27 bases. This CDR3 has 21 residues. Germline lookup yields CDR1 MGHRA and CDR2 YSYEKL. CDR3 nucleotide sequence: TGCGCCAGCAGCCAAGATTCGGCCCTAGGGCCGGACATTTTTAACACAGATACGCAGTATTTT. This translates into CASSQDSALGPDIFNTDTQYF.

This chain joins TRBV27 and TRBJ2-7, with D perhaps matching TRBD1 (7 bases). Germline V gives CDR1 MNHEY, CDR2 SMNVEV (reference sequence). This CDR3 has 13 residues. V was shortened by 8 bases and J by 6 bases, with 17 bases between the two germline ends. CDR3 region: CASGVGGGAEQYF. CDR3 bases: TGTGCCAGCGGGGTAGGAGGGGGCGCCGAGCAGTACTTC.

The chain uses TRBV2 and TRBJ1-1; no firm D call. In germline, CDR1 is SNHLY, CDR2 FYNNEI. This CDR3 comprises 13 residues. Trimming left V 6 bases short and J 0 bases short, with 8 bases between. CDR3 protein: CASRADMNTEAFF. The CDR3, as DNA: TGTGCCAGCAGAGCAGACATGAACACTGAAGCTTTCTTT.

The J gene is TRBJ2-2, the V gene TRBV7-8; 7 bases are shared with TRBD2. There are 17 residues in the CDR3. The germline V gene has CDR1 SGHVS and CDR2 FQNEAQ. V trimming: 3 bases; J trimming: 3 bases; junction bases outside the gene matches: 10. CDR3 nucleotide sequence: TGTGCCAGCAGCTTTATAGCGGGTCCAGACCACACCGGGGAGCTGTTTTTT. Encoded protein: CASSFIAGPDHTGELFF.

The CDR3 DNA reads as TGTGCCAGAAGCCTTACGGGACAGGGGATTCCTAATAGCAATCAGCCCCAGCATTTT. Translation gives CARSLTGQGIPNSNQPQHF. The chain has TRBV5-3 and TRBJ1-5; 10 positions match TRBD1. TRBV5-3 carries the ORF label, with uncertain function. V shed 4 bases and J 0 bases; nucleotides not matched to a gene: 13. The CDR3 is made up of 19 amino acids.

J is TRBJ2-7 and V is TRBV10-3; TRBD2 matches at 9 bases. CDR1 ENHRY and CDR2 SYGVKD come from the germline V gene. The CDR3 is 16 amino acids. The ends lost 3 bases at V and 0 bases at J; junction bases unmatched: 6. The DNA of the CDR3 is TGTGCCATCAGTGATTTTGAGCGGGAGGCCTCCTACGAGCAGTACTTC. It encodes CAISDFEREASYEQYF.

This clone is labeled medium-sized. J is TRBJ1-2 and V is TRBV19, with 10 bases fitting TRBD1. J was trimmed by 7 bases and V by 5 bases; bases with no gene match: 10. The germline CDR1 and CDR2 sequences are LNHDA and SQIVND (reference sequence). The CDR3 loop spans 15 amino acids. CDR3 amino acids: CASSPEGQGKTGYTF. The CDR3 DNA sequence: TGTGCCAGTAGTCCAGAGGGACAGGGGAAGACTGGCTACACCTTC.

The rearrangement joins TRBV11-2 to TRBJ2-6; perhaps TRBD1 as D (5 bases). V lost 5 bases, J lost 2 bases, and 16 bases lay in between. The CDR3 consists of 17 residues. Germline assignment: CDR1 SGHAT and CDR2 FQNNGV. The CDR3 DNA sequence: TGTGCCAGCAGCCATCAACCCCAAGGGGCTGGGGCCAACGTCCTGACTTTC. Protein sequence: CASSHQPQGAGANVLTF.

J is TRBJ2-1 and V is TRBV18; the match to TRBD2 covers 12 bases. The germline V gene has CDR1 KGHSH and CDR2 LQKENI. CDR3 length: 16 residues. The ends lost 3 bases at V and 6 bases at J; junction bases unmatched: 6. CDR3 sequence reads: CASSPPGLAGSNEQFF. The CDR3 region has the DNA TGTGCCAGCTCACCTCCTGGACTAGCGGGATCCAATGAGCAGTTCTTC.

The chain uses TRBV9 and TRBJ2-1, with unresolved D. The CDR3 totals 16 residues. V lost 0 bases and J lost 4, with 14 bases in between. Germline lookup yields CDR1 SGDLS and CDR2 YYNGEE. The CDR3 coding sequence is TGTGCCAGCAGCGTAGTGCGGAGCACCTCATACAATGAGCAGTTCTTC. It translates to CASSVVRSTSYNEQFF.

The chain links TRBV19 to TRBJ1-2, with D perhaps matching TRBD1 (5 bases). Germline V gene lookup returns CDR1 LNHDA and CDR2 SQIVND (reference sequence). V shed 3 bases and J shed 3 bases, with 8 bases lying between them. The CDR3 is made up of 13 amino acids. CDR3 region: CASSMEQDYGYTF. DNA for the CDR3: TGTGCCAGTAGTATGGAACAGGACTATGGCTACACCTTC.

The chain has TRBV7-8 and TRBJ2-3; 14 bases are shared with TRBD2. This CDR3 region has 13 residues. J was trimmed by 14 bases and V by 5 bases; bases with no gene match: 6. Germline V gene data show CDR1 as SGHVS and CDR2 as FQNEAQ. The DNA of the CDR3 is TGTGCCAGCAGCGTGACTAGCGGGAGGGCCCTGTATTTT. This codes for CASSVTSGRALYF.

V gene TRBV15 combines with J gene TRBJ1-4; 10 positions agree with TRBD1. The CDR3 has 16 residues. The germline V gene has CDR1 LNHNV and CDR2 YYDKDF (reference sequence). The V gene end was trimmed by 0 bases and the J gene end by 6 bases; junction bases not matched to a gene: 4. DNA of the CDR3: TGTGCCACCAGCAGAGATTATGGGACAGGGGATGAAAAACTGTTTTTT. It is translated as CATSRDYGTGDEKLFF.

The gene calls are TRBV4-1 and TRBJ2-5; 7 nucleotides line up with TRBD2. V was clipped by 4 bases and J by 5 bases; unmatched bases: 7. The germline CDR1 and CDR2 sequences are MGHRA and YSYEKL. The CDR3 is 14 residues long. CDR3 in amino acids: CASSPGEGRETQYF. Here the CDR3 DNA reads TGCGCCAGCAGCCCCGGGGAGGGGCGTGAGACCCAGTACTTC.

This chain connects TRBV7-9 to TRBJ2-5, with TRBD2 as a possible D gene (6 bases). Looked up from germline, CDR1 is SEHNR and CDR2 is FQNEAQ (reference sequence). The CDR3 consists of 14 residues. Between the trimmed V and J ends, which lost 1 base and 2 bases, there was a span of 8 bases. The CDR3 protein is CASSLGDLQETQYF. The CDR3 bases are TGTGCCAGCAGCTTAGGGGACTTACAAGAGACCCAGTACTTC.

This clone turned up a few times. CDR3 in DNA: TGTGCCAGCAGCCATAGGACTAGCGGGAACAACGAGCAGTACTTC. It encodes CASSHRTSGNNEQYF. The V gene is TRBV5-8, the J gene TRBJ2-7, with 12 positions matching TRBD2. Losses at the gene ends were 4 bases for V and 5 bases for J; bases not matched to a gene: 7. The V gene's germline CDR1 is SGHTS and CDR2 YDEGEE. The CDR3 spans 15 residues.

The CDR3 spells CSVEGRPGSGANVLTF. Here the CDR3 DNA reads TGCAGCGTTGAAGGGCGGCCGGGCTCTGGGGCCAACGTCCTGACTTTC. The gene calls are TRBV29-1 and TRBJ2-6, with D unresolved. CDR3 length: 16 residues. Trimming pared 1 base from V and 0 bases from J, leaving 10 bases between. CDR1 is SQVTM and CDR2 is ANQGSEA in the germline V gene. The whole variable domain, filled in from reference TRBV29-1 and TRBJ2-6, reads SAVISQKPSRDICQRGTSLTIQCQVDSQVTMMFWYRQQPGQSLTLIATANQGSEATYESGFVIDKFPISRPNLTFSTLTVSNMSPEDSSIYLCSVEGRPGSGANVLTFGAGSRLTVL.

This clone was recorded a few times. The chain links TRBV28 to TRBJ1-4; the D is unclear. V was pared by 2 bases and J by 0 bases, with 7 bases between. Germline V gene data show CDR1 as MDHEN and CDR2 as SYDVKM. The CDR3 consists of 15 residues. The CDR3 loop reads CASSLTGATNEKLFF. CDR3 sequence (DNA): TGTGCCAGCAGTTTAACGGGTGCAACTAATGAAAAACTGTTTTTT.